Shown below are 28 T cell receptor beta chains from a single sample sequenced in a study of vaccination effects on CD4 cells after COVID-19. For these receptors, no antigen is known. The method was immunoSEQ multiplex PCR; TCRdb's version includes in-frame clones alone and lacks a portion of them. Here the sample spans 29,000 or so clones, roughly 71% being singletons. Antigen-specific CD4+ T cell clonotypes were called by their expansion after viral peptide-pool culture in ViraFEST. Subsequent to ten to eleven days of culture, CD4+ T cells were isolated. Participants got two doses of BNT162b2 or mRNA-1273 vaccine. The sequencing used CD4+ T cells from PBMCs cultured with HCoV-OC43 spike peptides, collected after COVID-19 vaccination. Subset described: HCoV-OC43 spike overlapping peptide pool stimulation. Receptors originate from a human donor who received a COVID-19 vaccine.

The chain couples TRBV6-5 to TRBJ1-1; a possible D gene is TRBD1 (6 bases). From germline, CDR1 is MNHEY and CDR2 SVGAGI. The CDR3 totals 14 residues. With 9 bases removed from V and 5 bases from J, the gap between germline ends came to 19 bases. The CDR3 bases are TGTGCCAGTGCTTCTGGGGGGGCGCAGACTGAAGCTTTCTTT. Its protein product is CASASGGAQTEAFF.

The chain uses TRBV4-1 and TRBJ1-2, with D maybe TRBD1 (5 bases). The V and J ends lost 0 bases and 13 bases respectively, with 15 bases between them. Germline values: CDR1 MGHRA, CDR2 YSYEKL. The CDR3 contains 13 residues. The CDR3 DNA reads as TGCGCCAGCAGCCAAGACGGCCAGGGAAAGGTCACCTTC. This encodes CASSQDGQGKVTF.

The chain recombines TRBV15 with TRBJ1-5; 7 bases line up with TRBD1. From germline, CDR1 is LNHNV and CDR2 YYDKDF (reference sequence). V lost 5 bases, J lost 4 bases, and 2 bases stayed unmatched. The CDR3 consists of 13 residues. CDR3 sequence reads: CATSLTGNQPQHF. DNA of the CDR3: TGTGCCACCAGCTTGACAGGGAATCAGCCCCAGCATTTT.

This clone was seen a few times. V and J are TRBV7-8 and TRBJ2-1; 9 bases are a match to TRBD1. The CDR3 has 13 amino acids. Germline values: CDR1 SGHVS, CDR2 FQNEAQ. J gave up 8 bases and V 5 bases, and 4 bases lay outside the gene matches. This chain's CDR3 is CASSLQGADEQFF. DNA of the CDR3: TGTGCCAGCAGCCTACAGGGGGCCGATGAGCAGTTCTTC.

This clone was seen a handful of times. The V gene is TRBV10-2, the J gene TRBJ1-1; 7 nucleotides match TRBD1. The CDR3 is 14 amino acids. J lost 1 base, V lost 4 bases, and 3 bases had no gene match. From germline, CDR1 is WSHSY and CDR2 SAAADI. The CDR3 DNA reads as TGCGCCAGCAGTGGACAGGGCACGAACACTGAAGCTTTCTTT. Its protein is CASSGQGTNTEAFF.

In the case of this clone: One junction end does not reproduce the germline sequence, and a read error may be involved. Within the sample, other DNA sequences also encode this same CDR3. The chain joins TRBV5-4 to TRBJ1-1; a possible D gene is TRBD1 (5 bases). CDR3 length equals 16 residues. In germline, CDR1 is SGHNT, CDR2 YYREEE (reference sequence). The DNA of the CDR3 is TGCGCCAGCAGCTTGAGGGGTAGGGCCATGAACACTGAAGCTTTCTTT. Its translation is CASSLRGRAMNTEAFF.

This sequence joins TRBV30 and TRBJ1-2; no clear D gene. The CDR3 runs to 11 residues. The germline V gene has CDR1 GTSNPN and CDR2 SVGIG (reference sequence). Between the trimmed V and J ends, which lost 5 bases and 4 bases, there was a span of 8 bases. CDR3 DNA sequence: TGTGCCTGGGGAGCCAGCTATGGCTACACCTTC. It codes for CAWGASYGYTF.

This clone showed up just once. V usage is TRBV7-6 and J usage is TRBJ2-3; tentatively, D is TRBD2 (6 bases). The CDR3 is made up of 16 amino acids. Germline CDR1 reads SGHVS; CDR2 reads FNYEAQ. V lost 2 bases, J lost 1 base, and 13 bases lay in between. This CDR3 is CASSLSFWGGTDTQYF. The CDR3 coding sequence is TGTGCCAGCAGCTTAAGTTTTTGGGGGGGCACAGATACGCAGTATTTT.

This chain joins TRBV15 and TRBJ1-2; D is undetermined. Trimming stripped 4 bases from V and 5 bases from J, with 8 bases between. Looked up from germline, CDR1 is LNHNV and CDR2 is YYDKDF (reference sequence). The CDR3 runs 12 residues. The CDR3 coding sequence is TGTGCCACCAGCATCGATCTATATGGCTACACCTTC. The encoded protein is CATSIDLYGYTF.

Only one count was recorded for this clone. The V and J genes are TRBV10-1 and TRBJ2-7; D unresolved. Germline V gene sequence: CDR1 WNHNN, CDR2 SYGVQD (reference sequence). The CDR3 spans 13 residues. V was trimmed by 4 bases and J by 6 bases, leaving 13 bases between them. The CDR3: CASSVDPPGEQYF. The CDR3 nucleotides are TGCGCCAGCAGTGTGGACCCGCCGGGCGAGCAGTACTTC.

This clone was detected only a few times. The chain joins TRBV19 to TRBJ1-4, with D perhaps TRBD1 (5 bases). The germline V gene encodes CDR1 LNHDA and CDR2 SQIVND (reference sequence). CDR3 size: 16 residues. V was cut by 8 bases and J by 6 bases, with 22 bases left in between. The CDR3 spells CASRVRLGLRDEKLFF. The DNA for the CDR3 is TGTGCCAGTCGAGTCCGGCTGGGGCTTCGGGATGAAAAACTGTTTTTT.

This clone was seen a handful of times. V is TRBV7-2 and J is TRBJ1-6, with TRBD1 identical over 7 bases. J gave up 9 bases and V 1 base, and 6 bases lay outside the gene matches. Per germline, CDR1 SGHTA and CDR2 FQGNSA. CDR3 length: 15 amino acids. The CDR3 nucleotides read TGTGCCAGCAGCTTAGGACAGGGTCCGGGTTCACCCCTCCACTTT. Its protein is CASSLGQGPGSPLHF.

V usage is TRBV11-1 and J usage is TRBJ1-1; weak D call: TRBD1 (5 bases). Germline CDR1 SGHAT, CDR2 FQDESV (reference sequence). V lost 10 bases, J lost 4 bases, and 19 bases lay in between. The CDR3 loop spans 14 amino acids. CDR3 nucleotides: TGTGCCACCCTTTTGACAGCCGGAGGCACTGAAGCTTTCTTT. Translation: CATLLTAGGTEAFF.

The chain carries TRBV25-1 and TRBJ2-3, with 8 bases identical to TRBD2. This CDR3 region has 16 residues. Per the germline V gene, CDR1 is MGHDK and CDR2 is SYGVNS. With V trimmed by 7 bases and J by 5 bases, 14 bases remained unmatched. CDR3 region: CASITGGAGVKDTQYF. In DNA form, the CDR3 reads TGTGCCAGCATTACCGGGGGAGCGGGAGTAAAAGATACGCAGTATTTT.

The rearrangement joins TRBV18 to TRBJ1-4; possibly TRBD1 for D (6 bases). CDR1 and CDR2 from the germline V gene are KGHSH and LQKENI. V lost 3 bases and J 5 bases, leaving 16 bases between the germline ends. This CDR3 is built from 16 residues. CDR3 coding DNA: TGTGCCAGCTCACCTAGGGTGGACAGATTCAATGAAAAACTGTTTTTT. Protein product: CASSPRVDRFNEKLFF.

This chain joins TRBV27 and TRBJ2-7; D gene uncertain. CDR3 length equals 13 residues. Germline V gives CDR1 MNHEY, CDR2 SMNVEV (reference sequence). V lost 5 bases and J lost 3, with 11 bases in between. The CDR3 spells CASSPGYSYEQYF. The DNA of the CDR3 is TGTGCCAGCAGTCCGGGTTACAGCTACGAGCAGTACTTC.

The V call is TRBV11-2, the J call TRBJ2-5, with D tentatively TRBD2 (5 bases). Germline CDR1 reads SGHAT; CDR2 reads FQNNGV. This CDR3 is built from 13 residues. Deletions cut 3 bases from V and 3 bases from J, with 8 bases between. The CDR3 DNA reads TGTGCCAGCAGCTTCAGCGGAGAAGAGACCCAGTACTTC. The encoded protein is CASSFSGEETQYF.

This rearrangement joins TRBV9 to TRBJ2-3, with D possibly being TRBD2 (6 bases). The germline V gene encodes CDR1 SGDLS and CDR2 YYNGEE. The V end lost 0 bases, the J end lost 1 base, and 9 bases lay between the germline ends. The CDR3 is 15 residues long. CDR3 DNA: TGTGCCAGCAGCGTAGCATCTAGCGGCACAGATACGCAGTATTTT. Its translation is CASSVASSGTDTQYF. The full variable domain, completed using reference TRBV9 and TRBJ2-3, is DSGVTQTPKHLITATGQRVTLRCSPRSGDLSVYWYQQSLDQGLQFLIQYYNGEERAKGNILERFSAQQFPDLHSELNLSSLELGDSALYFCASSVASSGTDTQYFGPGTRLTVL.

This clone came up a few times. The rearrangement links TRBV4-1 to TRBJ2-7, with 7 positions matching TRBD1. This CDR3 has 15 residues. Germline CDR1 MGHRA, CDR2 YSYEKL. V lost 0 bases to trimming and J lost 12 bases; unmatched junction nucleotides: 14. The CDR3 sequence: CASSQDWAGGRSLYF. DNA of the CDR3: TGCGCCAGCAGCCAAGATTGGGCAGGGGGAAGGAGTTTGTACTTC.

The chain uses TRBV19 and TRBJ1-5, with D possibly TRBD1 on 5 matching bases. Germline CDR1 reads LNHDA; CDR2 reads SQIVND (reference sequence). Trimming took off 3 bases at V and 6 bases at J, with 6 bases between the two ends. The CDR3 is 12 amino acids. CDR3 nucleotides: TGTGCCAGTAGTATCGGGGCTCAGCCCCAGCATTTT. Its translation: CASSIGAQPQHF.

J is TRBJ2-3 and V is TRBV6-1; 10 bases line up with TRBD2. The V gene end was trimmed by 0 bases and the J gene end by 4 bases; junction bases not matched to a gene: 4. The CDR3 length is 16 residues. Germline CDR1 and CDR2: MNHNS and SASEGT. CDR3 nucleotide sequence: TGTGCCAGCAGTGAAGCGTGGACTAGCGGACCAGATACGCAGTATTTT. This translates into CASSEAWTSGPDTQYF.

This chain connects TRBV5-1 to TRBJ2-2, with D perhaps matching TRBD2 (6 bases). The germline V gene has CDR1 SGHRS and CDR2 YFSETQ. The length of the CDR3 is 15 residues. The V end was cut by 4 bases, the J end by 0 bases, with 10 bases between. As DNA, the CDR3 is TGCGCCAGCAGCCCCGGGACTCCGAACACCGGGGAGCTGTTTTTT. It encodes CASSPGTPNTGELFF.

This rearrangement joins TRBV25-1 to TRBJ1-3, with D unclear. Trimming took off 8 bases at V and 11 bases at J, with 22 bases between the two ends. Germline V lookup: CDR1 MGHDK, CDR2 SYGVNS. CDR3 size: 14 residues. CDR3 loop: CASVEGLGKGAIYF. CDR3 in DNA: TGTGCCAGCGTTGAAGGGTTGGGCAAGGGTGCCATATATTTT.

This clone was seen more than once but under ten times. The gene calls are TRBV7-7 and TRBJ2-5; TRBD1 is a possible D gene (5 bases). CDR1 is SSHAT and CDR2 is FNYEAQ in the germline V gene (reference sequence). The CDR3 spans 14 residues. V lost 1 base and J 7 bases, leaving 13 bases between the germline ends. This CDR3 reads CASSLDLGRGTQYF. In nucleotides, the CDR3 is TGTGCCAGCAGCTTAGACTTGGGGCGAGGGACCCAGTACTTC.

The rearrangement uses TRBV10-3 and TRBJ1-1; a weak D match, TRBD1 (6 bases). This CDR3 spans 16 amino acids. V lost 0 bases, J lost 3 bases, and 14 bases lay in between. Germline assignment: CDR1 ENHRY and CDR2 SYGVKD. This CDR3 reads CAISESGGLGDTEAFF. Written as DNA, the CDR3 is TGTGCCATCAGTGAGTCAGGGGGGCTTGGGGACACTGAAGCTTTCTTT.

The rearrangement uses TRBV28 and TRBJ1-1; a weak D match, TRBD1 (6 bases). CDR3 size: 12 residues. Germline values: CDR1 MDHEN, CDR2 SYDVKM. V dropped 6 bases and J dropped 8 bases, with 13 bases sitting between them. This chain's CDR3 is CASRPNREEAFF. The CDR3 DNA sequence: TGTGCCAGCAGACCCAACAGGGAGGAAGCTTTCTTT. The full variable domain, completed using reference TRBV28 and TRBJ1-1, is DVKVTQSSRYLVKRTGEKVFLECVQDMDHENMFWYRQDPGLGLRLIYFSYDVKMKEKGDIPEGYSVSREKKERFSLILESASTNQTSMYLCASRPNREEAFFGQGTRLTVV.

This clone was counted between two and nine times. The gene calls are TRBV10-1 and TRBJ2-7, with TRBD2 matching over 7 bases. Per germline, CDR1 WNHNN and CDR2 SYGVQD (reference sequence). J was trimmed by 11 bases and V by 8 bases; bases with no gene match: 9. The CDR3 totals 11 residues. This CDR3 reads CASGSAGDKYF. CDR3 nucleotides: TGCGCCAGCGGAAGCGCGGGAGACAAGTACTTC.

Only a few counts were recorded for this clone. The J gene is TRBJ1-4, the V gene TRBV20-1; D is unclear. The CDR3 contains 11 residues. From germline, CDR1 is DFQATT and CDR2 SNEGSKA (reference sequence). The V end was cut by 5 bases, the J end by 8 bases, with 9 bases between. The CDR3 sequence is CSARVSEKLFF. The CDR3 DNA reads TGCAGTGCTCGAGTTTCAGAAAAACTGTTTTTT.